A selection of T cell receptor beta chains follows, all from one sample in a study of blood T cell repertoires in COVID-19. The method was immunoSEQ multiplex PCR; TCRdb's version includes in-frame clones alone and lacks a portion of them. Of about 53,000 clones listed, just under 85% are singletons. The sample taken for sequencing was peripheral blood. These receptors were taken from a human donor in a cohort sampled during active COVID-19. Both conserved end residues are trimmed from each CDR3. Only some rows state a clone size, as once, few, many or a class for expanded clones.

TRBJ2-5,NA,TRBV5-4,ASSSGTHQETQY
TRBJ2-7,NA,TRBV10-3,AISGQGATYEQY
TRBJ2-5,NA,TRBV7-2,ASSSQGMRETQY
TRBJ2-7,NA,TRBV20-1,SVRDNYEQY
TRBJ2-5,NA,TRBV13,ASSGWQGETQY
TRBJ2-1,NA,TRBV6-6,ASSRQVGTSGVSYNEQF
TRBJ2-5,NA,TRBV5-1,ASSSTGAGWQETQY
TRBJ1-5,NA,TRBV24-1,ATSESTGIGNQPQH
TRBJ2-7,NA,TRBV7-9,ASSLSKDISYEQY
TRBJ2-1,NA,TRBV9,ASSLKTSGVYNEQF
TRBJ1-2,NA,TRBV15,ATGRGGGYGYT
TRBJ1-3,NA,TRBV4-3,ASSQNPGQGSFGNSGNTIY
TRBJ2-5,NA,TRBV10-2,ASSEAGVTQY
TRBJ2-2,NA,TRBV7-9,ASSQGLTTGELF
TRBJ2-5,NA,TRBV6-5,ASRFRGGPETQY
TRBJ2-7,NA,TRBV18,ASSPPASMPHEQY
TRBJ2-5,NA,TRBV4-1,ASGTSGGARETQY
TRBJ2-5,NA,TRBV5-1,ASSSRTDRKETQY
TRBJ1-2,NA,TRBV29-1,SAAPTGNGYT
TRBJ2-1,few,TRBV9,ASSPEGGTYNEQF
TRBJ1-2,NA,TRBV28,ASRGTGGNGYT
TRBJ1-1,few,TRBV6-5,ASSYRGYTEAF
TRBJ1-4,NA,TRBV6-6,ASSSAGNEKLF
TRBJ1-1,NA,TRBV5-1,ASNFRNTEAF
TRBJ2-7,once,TRBV6-2/TRBV6-3,ASSHPGQGAYEQY
TRBJ2-5,NA,TRBV5-1,ASSSGGAQETQY
TRBJ1-2,NA,TRBV6-5,ASSLDRGYYGYT
TRBJ2-7,few,TRBV9,ASSPYGTGGNEQY
TRBJ2-2,NA,TRBV29-1,SVALARNTGELF
TRBJ2-7,NA,TRBV10-1,ASSESVTGTHEQY
TRBJ1-6,NA,TRBV10-3,AISDPGQTNSPLH
TRBJ1-4,NA,TRBV27,ASSPGTGFEKLF
TRBJ2-1,NA,TRBV4-3,ASSQGAYNEQF
TRBJ2-7,NA,TRBV7-2,ASSPGTRAAGEQY
TRBJ2-3,NA,TRBV5-4,ASSAGTSGRTDTQY
TRBJ1-5,few,TRBV3-1/TRBV3-2,ASSQEPSGHYSNQPQH
TRBJ1-2,NA,TRBV28,ASSLDSLYGYT
TRBJ1-1,NA,TRBV14,ASSQFYVWQMEVHTEAF
TRBJ2-2,few,TRBV4-3,ASSQDWAGNTGELF
TRBJ1-1,few,TRBV5-4,ASMGQGSTEAF
TRBJ1-2,NA,TRBV6-1,ASSEEGQAGYT
TRBJ2-7,NA,TRBV7-9,ASSLMGQTYEQY
TRBJ2-7,once,TRBV5-4,ASSGSPYEQY
TRBJ1-2,NA,TRBV7-2,ASFPGPRGYGYT
TRBJ2-5,NA,TRBV29-1,SVVAGGGETQY
TRBJ1-2,NA,TRBV2,ASSPDSSLPSNYGYT
TRBJ2-1,NA,TRBV2,ASRGTSGNNEQF
TRBJ2-1,once,TRBV7-9,ASSLAQSSYNEQF
TRBJ1-4,few,TRBV28,ASSSSGTGGEKLF
TRBJ1-5,NA,TRBV7-8,ASSSLGNNQPQH
TRBJ2-5,NA,TRBV29-1,SVLTSGTETQY
TRBJ2-7,NA,TRBV6-2/TRBV6-3,ASTPPYSTSYEQY
TRBJ2-7,NA,TRBV5-5,ASSSRDTNEQY